The clone carrying this TCR beta chain showed up just a few times. Antigen unknown. The source of the sample is a study of T-cell reconstitution after alpha-beta-depleted transplantation in children. This sample's TCRbeta library carried unique molecular identifier barcodes. MiXCR was run by TCRdb on the PCR reads, yielding one entry per CDR3 protein. The sample lists about 300,000 distinct CDR3 sequences, around 10% occurring once. Germline V lookup: CDR1 SGHAT, CDR2 FQNNGV. Trimming removed 3 bases from V and 4 bases from J; junction bases left unmatched: 7. The CDR3 consists of 15 residues. Study outcomes and limitations: Two months or so post-transplant, alpha-beta T cells reportedly derived from several hundred expanded graft clones. Surviving recipient T cells and thymic progenitors accounted for the high day-60 TCRbeta diversity observed in some patients. At one year after transplant, newly produced T cells mostly accounted for T-cell counts and diversity.

Sequencing used PBMCs, obtained before TCRalphabeta/CD19-depleted stem cell transplant. This rearrangement joins TRBV11-2 to TRBJ2-7, with 9 bases aligning to TRBD1. The receptor was isolated from a boy in the first two years of life with acute myeloid leukemia, due to receive a stem cell transplant. The CDR3 DNA is TGTGCCAGCAGCTTCTCTTACAGGGGGCCTTACGAGCAGTACTTC. Translated, it gives CASSFSYRGPYEQYF.